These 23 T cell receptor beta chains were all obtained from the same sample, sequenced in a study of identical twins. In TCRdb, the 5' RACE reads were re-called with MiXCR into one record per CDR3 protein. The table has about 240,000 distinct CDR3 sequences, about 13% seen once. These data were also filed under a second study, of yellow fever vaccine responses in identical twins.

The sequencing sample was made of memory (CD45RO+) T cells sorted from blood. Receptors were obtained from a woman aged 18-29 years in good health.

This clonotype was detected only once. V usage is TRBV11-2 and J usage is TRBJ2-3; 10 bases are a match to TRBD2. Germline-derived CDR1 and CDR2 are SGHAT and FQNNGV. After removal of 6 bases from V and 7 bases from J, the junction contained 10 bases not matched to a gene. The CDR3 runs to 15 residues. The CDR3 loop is CASRRASGGANTQYF. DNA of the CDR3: TGTGCCAGCAGGCGGGCCAGCGGGGGGGCAAATACGCAGTATTTT.

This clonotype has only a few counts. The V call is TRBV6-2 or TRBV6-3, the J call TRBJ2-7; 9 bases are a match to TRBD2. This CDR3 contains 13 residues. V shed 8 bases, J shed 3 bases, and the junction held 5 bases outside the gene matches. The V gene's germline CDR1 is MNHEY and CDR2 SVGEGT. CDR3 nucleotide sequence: TGTGCCAGCCGACTAGCGGATCTCTACGAGCAGTACTTC. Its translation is CASRLADLYEQYF.

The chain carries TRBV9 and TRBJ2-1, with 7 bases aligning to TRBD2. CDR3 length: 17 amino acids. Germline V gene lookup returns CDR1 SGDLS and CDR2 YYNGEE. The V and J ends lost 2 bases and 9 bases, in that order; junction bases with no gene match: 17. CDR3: CASSVPLSSGGRVEQFF. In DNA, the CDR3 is TGTGCCAGCAGCGTGCCCCTAAGCTCCGGGGGGAGGGTTGAGCAGTTCTTC.

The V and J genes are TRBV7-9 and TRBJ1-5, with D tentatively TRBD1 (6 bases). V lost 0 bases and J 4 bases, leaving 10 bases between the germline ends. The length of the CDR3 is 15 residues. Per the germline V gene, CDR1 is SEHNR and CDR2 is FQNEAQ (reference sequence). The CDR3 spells CASSLAQGPNQPQHF. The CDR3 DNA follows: TGTGCCAGCAGCTTAGCCCAGGGGCCGAATCAGCCCCAGCATTTT.

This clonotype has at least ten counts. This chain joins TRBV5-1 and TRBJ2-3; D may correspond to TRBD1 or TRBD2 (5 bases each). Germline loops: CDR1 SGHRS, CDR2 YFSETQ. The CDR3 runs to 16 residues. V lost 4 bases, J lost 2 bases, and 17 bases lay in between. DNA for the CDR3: TGCGCCAGCAGCCACGGGGCACAAGGGGACACAGATACGCAGTATTTT. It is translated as CASSHGAQGDTDTQYF.

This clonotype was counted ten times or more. CDR3 region: CATTQGHYEQYF. The DNA for the CDR3 is TGTGCCACCACACAGGGACACTACGAGCAGTACTTC. The rearrangement links TRBV10-3 to TRBJ2-7; D possibly corresponds to TRBD1 (6 bases). The CDR3 covers 12 residues. V lost 10 bases and J lost 3, with 13 bases in between. Germline CDR1 ENHRY, CDR2 SYGVKD.

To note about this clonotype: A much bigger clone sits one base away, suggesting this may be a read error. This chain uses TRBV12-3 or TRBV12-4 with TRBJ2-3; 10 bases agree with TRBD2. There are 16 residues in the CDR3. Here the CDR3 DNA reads TGTGCCAGCAGCCTTACTAGCGGGGCTCGCACAGATACGGAGTATTTT. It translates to CASSLTSGARTDTEYF.

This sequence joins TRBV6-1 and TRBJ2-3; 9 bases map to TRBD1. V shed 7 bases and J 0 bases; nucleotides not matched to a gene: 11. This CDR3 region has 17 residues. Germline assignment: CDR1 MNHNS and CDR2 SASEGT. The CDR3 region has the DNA TGTGCCAGCACCCTGGACGGACAGGGGAGGAGCACAGATACGCAGTATTTT. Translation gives CASTLDGQGRSTDTQYF.

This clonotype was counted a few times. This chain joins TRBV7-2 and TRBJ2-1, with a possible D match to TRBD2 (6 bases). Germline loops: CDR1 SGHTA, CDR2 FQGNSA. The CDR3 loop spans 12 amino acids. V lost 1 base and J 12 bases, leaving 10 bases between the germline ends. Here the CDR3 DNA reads TGTGCCAGCAGCTTAGTTTGGAGGGGGCAGTTCTTC. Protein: CASSLVWRGQFF.

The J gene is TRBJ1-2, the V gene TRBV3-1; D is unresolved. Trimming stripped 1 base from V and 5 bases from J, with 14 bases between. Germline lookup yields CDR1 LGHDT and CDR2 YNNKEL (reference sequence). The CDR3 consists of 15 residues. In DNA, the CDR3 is TGTGCCAGCAGCCAAGTGTCCGGAACAACATATGGCTACACCTTC. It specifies CASSQVSGTTYGYTF.

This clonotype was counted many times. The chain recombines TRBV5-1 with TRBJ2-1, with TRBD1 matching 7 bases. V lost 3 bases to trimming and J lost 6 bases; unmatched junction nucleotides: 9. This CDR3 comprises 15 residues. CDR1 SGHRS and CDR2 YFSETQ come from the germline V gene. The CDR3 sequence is CASSSGTEAVNEQFF. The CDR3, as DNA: TGCGCCAGCAGCTCCGGGACAGAGGCCGTCAATGAGCAGTTCTTC.

This chain's CDR3 is CASSQDFRGNTEAFF. DNA of the CDR3: TGCGCCAGCAGCCAAGATTTCCGGGGAAACACTGAAGCTTTCTTT. This chain uses TRBV4-3 with TRBJ1-1; no clear D. The germline V gene encodes CDR1 LGHNA and CDR2 YSLEER. Trimming removed 0 bases from V and 2 bases from J, with 10 bases in between. The CDR3 spans 15 residues.

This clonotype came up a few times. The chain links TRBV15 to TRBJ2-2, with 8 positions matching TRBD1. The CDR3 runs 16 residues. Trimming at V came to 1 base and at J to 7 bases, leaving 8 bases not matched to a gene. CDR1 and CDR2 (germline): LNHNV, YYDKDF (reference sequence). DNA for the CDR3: TGTGCCACCAGCAGAGTTCCAGGGGGCCTTTTCGGGGAGCTGTTTTTT. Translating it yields CATSRVPGGLFGELFF.

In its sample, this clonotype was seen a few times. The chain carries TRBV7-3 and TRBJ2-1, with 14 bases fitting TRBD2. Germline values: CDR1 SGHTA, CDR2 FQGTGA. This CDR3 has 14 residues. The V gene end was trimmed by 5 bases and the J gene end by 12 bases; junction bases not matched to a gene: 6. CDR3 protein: CASSPTSGGAGQFF. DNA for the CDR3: TGTGCCAGCAGCCCGACTAGCGGGGGGGCGGGGCAGTTCTTC.

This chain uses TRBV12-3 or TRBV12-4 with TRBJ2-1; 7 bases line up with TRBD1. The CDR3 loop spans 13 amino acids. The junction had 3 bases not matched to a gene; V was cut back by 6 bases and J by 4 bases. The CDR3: CASRWDSYNEQFF. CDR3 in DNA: TGTGCCAGCAGATGGGACAGTTACAATGAGCAGTTCTTC.

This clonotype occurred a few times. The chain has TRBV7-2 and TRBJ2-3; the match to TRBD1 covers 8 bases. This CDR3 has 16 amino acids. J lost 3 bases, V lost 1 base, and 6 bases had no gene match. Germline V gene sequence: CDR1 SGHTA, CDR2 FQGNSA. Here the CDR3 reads CASSLVSGQETDTQYF. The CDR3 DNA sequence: TGTGCCAGCAGCTTAGTCTCGGGACAGGAGACAGATACGCAGTATTTT.

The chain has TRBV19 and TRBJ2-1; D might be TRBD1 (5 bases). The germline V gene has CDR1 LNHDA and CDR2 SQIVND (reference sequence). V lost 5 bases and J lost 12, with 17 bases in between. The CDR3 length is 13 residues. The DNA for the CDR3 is TGTGCCAGTAGTCCCAAATCAGGGCTAGTGCAGTTCTTC. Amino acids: CASSPKSGLVQFF.

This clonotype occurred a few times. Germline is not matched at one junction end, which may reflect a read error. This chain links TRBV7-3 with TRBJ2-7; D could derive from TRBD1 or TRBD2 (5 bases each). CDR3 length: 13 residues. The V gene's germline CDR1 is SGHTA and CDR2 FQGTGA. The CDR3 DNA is TGTGCCAGCAGGGTACATCTTCGCTTGGGGGTTCACTTC. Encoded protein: CASRVHLRLGVHF.

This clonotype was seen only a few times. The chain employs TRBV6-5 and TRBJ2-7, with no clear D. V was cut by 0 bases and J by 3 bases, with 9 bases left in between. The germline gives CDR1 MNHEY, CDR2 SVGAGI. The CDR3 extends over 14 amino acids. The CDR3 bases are TGTGCCAGCAGTTACTCGTCGTATTTCTACGAGCAGTACTTC. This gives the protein CASSYSSYFYEQYF.

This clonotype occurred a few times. As DNA, the CDR3 is TGCAGTGCTAGAGTGAGCCATGGGCTTAGGGAGCAGTACTTC. This codes for CSARVSHGLREQYF. V gene TRBV20-1 combines with J gene TRBJ2-7, with unresolved D. The germline V gene encodes CDR1 DFQATT and CDR2 SNEGSKA (reference sequence). With 1 base removed from V and 7 bases from J, the gap between germline ends came to 17 bases. The CDR3 is 14 amino acids.

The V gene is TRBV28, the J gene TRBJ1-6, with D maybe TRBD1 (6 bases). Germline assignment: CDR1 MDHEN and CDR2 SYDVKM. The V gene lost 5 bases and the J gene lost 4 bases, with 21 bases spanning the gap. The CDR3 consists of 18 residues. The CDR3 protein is CASSPNPRMTGYNSPLHF. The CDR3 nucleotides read TGTGCCAGCAGTCCGAATCCAAGGATGACAGGTTATAATTCACCCCTCCACTTT.

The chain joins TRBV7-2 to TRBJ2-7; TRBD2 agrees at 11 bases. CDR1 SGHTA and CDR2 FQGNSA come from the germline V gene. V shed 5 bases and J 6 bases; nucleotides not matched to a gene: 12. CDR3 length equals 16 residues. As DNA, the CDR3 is TGTGCCAGCAGCGCCCAACTAGCGGGAGTTAGGGTCGAGCAGTACTTC. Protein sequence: CASSAQLAGVRVEQYF.

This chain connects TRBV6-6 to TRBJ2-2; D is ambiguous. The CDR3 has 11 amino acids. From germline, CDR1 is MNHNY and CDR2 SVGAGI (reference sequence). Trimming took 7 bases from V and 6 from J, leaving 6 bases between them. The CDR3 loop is CASTQAGELFF. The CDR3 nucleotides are TGTGCCAGCACCCAAGCCGGGGAGCTGTTTTTT.